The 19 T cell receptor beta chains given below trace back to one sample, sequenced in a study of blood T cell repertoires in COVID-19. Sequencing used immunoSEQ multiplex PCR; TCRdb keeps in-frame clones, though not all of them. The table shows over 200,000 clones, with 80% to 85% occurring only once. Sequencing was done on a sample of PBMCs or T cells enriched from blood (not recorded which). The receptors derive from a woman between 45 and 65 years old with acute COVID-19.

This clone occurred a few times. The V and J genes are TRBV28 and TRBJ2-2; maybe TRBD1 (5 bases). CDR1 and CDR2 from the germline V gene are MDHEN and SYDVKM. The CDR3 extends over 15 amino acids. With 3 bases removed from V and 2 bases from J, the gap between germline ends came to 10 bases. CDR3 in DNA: TGTGCCAGCAGTTTCGGACATATAAACACCGGGGAGCTGTTTTTT. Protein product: CASSFGHINTGELFF.

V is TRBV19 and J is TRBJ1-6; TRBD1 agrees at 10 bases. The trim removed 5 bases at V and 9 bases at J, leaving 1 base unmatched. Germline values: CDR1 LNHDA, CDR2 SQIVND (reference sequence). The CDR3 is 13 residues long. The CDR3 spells CASSGTGVSPLHF. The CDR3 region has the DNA TGTGCCAGTAGTGGGACAGGGGTTTCACCCCTCCACTTT.

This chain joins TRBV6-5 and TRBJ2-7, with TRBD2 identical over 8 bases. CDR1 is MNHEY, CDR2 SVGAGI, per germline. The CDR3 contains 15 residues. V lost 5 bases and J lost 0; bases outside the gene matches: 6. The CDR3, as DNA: TGTGCCAGCAGTCCCAGCGGGGGAAGCTCCTACGAGCAGTACTTC. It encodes CASSPSGGSSYEQYF.

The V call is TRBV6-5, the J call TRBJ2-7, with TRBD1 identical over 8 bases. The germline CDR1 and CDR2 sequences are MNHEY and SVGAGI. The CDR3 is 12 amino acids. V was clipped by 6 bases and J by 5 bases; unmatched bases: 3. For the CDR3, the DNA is TGTGCCAGCAGCGACAGGGGAGACGAGCAGTACTTC. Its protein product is CASSDRGDEQYF.

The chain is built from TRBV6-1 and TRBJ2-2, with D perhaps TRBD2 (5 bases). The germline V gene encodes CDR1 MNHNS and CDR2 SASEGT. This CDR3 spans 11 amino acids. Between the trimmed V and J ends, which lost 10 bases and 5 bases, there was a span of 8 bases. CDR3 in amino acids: CATRETGELFF. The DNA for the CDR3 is TGTGCCACCCGGGAAACCGGGGAGCTGTTTTTT.

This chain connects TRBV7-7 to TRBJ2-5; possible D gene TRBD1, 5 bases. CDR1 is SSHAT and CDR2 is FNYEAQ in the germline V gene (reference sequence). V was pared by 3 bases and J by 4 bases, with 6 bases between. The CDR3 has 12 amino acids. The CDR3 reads CASSFTGETQYF. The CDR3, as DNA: TGTGCCAGCAGCTTTACAGGAGAGACCCAGTACTTC.

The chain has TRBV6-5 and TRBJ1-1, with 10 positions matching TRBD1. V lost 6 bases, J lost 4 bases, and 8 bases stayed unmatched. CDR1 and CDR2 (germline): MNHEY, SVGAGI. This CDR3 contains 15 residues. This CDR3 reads CASRRQGAMSTEAFF. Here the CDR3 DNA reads TGTGCCAGCAGAAGACAGGGGGCAATGTCCACTGAAGCTTTCTTT.

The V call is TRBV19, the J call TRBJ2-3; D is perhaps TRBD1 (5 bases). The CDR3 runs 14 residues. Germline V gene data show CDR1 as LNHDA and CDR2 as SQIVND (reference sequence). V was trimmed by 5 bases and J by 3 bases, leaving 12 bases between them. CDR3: CASSFNPGTDTQYF. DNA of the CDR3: TGTGCCAGTAGTTTCAACCCAGGGACAGATACGCAGTATTTT.

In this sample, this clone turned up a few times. The DNA for the CDR3 is TGCGCCAGCAGCTTTACTAGCGGGGGGGCCCACGAGCAGTACTTC. Amino acids: CASSFTSGGAHEQYF. The chain combines TRBV5-1 with TRBJ2-7, with 13 nucleotides matching TRBD2. The germline CDR1 and CDR2 sequences are SGHRS and YFSETQ. Germline trimming cut 2 bases from V and 5 bases from J; bases unmatched to any gene: 4. The CDR3 runs to 15 residues.

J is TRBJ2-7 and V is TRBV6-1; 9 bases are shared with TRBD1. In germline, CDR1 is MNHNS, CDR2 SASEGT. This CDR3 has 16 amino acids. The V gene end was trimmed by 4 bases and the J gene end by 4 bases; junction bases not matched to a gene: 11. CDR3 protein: CASSAGQGGGVYEQYF. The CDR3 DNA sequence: TGTGCCAGCAGTGCGGGACAGGGAGGAGGGGTATACGAGCAGTACTTC.

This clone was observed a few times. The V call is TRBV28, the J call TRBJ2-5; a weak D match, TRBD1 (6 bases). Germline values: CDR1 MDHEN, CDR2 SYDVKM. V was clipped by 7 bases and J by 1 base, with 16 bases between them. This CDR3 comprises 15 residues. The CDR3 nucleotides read TGTGCCAGCAATCCCCAGGGGTCGGTCCAAGAGACCCAGTACTTC. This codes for CASNPQGSVQETQYF.

Here the CDR3 DNA reads TGTGCCAGTAGTATAGGCCCGACAGGGGGCAGTTATGCTGGGGCCAACGTCCTGACTTTC. Its protein product is CASSIGPTGGSYAGANVLTF. This chain connects TRBV19 to TRBJ2-6; TRBD1 aligns across 10 bases. The junction had 11 bases not matched to a gene; V was cut back by 1 base and J by 2 bases. Germline CDR1 is LNHDA and CDR2 is SQIVND (reference sequence). The CDR3 is made up of 20 amino acids.

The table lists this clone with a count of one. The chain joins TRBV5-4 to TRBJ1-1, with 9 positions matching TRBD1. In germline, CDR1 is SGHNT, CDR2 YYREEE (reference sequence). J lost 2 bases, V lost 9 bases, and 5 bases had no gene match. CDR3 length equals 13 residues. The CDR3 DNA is TGTGCCACCCTGGACAGGGGCAACACTGAAGCTTTCTTT. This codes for CATLDRGNTEAFF.

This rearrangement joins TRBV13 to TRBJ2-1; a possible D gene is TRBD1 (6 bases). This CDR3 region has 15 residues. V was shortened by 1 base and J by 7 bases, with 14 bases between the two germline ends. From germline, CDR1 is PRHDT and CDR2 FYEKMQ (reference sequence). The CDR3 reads CASSLDRVGGNEQFF. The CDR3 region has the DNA TGTGCCAGCAGCTTAGACAGGGTTGGTGGGAATGAGCAGTTCTTC.

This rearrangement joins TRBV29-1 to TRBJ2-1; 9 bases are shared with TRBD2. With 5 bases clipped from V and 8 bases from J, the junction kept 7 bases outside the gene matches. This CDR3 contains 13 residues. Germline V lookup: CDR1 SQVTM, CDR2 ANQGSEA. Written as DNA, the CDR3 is TGCAGCGTTCTCGCGGGAGGGCCCGATGAGCAGTTCTTC. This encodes CSVLAGGPDEQFF.

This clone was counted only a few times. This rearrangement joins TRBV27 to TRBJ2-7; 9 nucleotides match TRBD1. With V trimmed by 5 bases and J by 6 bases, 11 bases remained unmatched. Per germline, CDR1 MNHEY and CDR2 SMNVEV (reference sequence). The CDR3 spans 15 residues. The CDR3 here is CASSRTGGYAVEQYF. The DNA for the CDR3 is TGTGCCAGCAGTAGAACAGGGGGCTATGCGGTCGAGCAGTACTTC.

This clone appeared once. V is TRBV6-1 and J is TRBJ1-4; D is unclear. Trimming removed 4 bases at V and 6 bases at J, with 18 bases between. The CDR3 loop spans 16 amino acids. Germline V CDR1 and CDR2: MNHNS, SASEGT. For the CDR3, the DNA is TGTGCCAGCAGTGCCCGGGATATTAGGCTCGATGAAAAACTGTTTTTT. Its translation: CASSARDIRLDEKLFF.

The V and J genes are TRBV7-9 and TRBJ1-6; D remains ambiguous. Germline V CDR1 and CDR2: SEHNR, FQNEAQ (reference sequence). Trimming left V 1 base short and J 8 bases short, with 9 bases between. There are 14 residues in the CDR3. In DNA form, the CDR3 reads TGTGCCAGCAGCTTAGGTCTGACTGATTCACCCCTCCACTTT. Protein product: CASSLGLTDSPLHF.

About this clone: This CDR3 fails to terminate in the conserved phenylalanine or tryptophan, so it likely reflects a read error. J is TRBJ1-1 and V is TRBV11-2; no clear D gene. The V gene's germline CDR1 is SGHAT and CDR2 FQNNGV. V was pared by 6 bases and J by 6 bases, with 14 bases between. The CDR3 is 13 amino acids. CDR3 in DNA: TGTGCCAGCAGGCTCCCCGGGGTGCCTGAAGCTTTCCTT. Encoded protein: CASRLPGVPEAFL.